These T cell receptor beta chains were read from a single sample in a study of identical twins. TCRdb called the 5' RACE reads again in MiXCR, with one record for every CDR3 protein. The top ten hold 0.25% to 0.3% of the sample, which has 1.5 million to 2 million distinct CDR3 sequences, under 35% seen once. What was sequenced was cord blood. These receptors were taken from a newborn girl in good health. CDR3s leave out the opening cysteine and the closing phenylalanine or tryptophan. A D gene is named only where the DNA matches it firmly.

TRBJ1-1,TRBV4-1,TRBD1,ASSPFRQGDTEAF
TRBJ2-3,TRBV6-5,NA,ASSTRAVGTDTQY
TRBJ2-1,TRBV20-1,TRBD2,GAPLLAWDNEQF
TRBJ1-5,TRBV27,NA,ASSGGLHQPQH
TRBJ2-5,TRBV12-3/TRBV12-4,NA,ASSFGGAQETQY
TRBJ2-3,TRBV7-2,TRBD2,ASSPLAGVVGTDTQY
TRBJ1-5,TRBV20-1,NA,SASRDNQPQH
TRBJ1-3,TRBV7-8,NA,ASSFEGYGSGNTIY
TRBJ2-1,TRBV5-5,TRBD2,ASSLLLGLATPIKF
TRBJ2-1,TRBV7-9,TRBD1,ASGLTLRDRSNRSAF
TRBJ1-1,TRBV4-1,NA,ASSHIQGEAF
TRBJ2-1,TRBV15,TRBD2,ATSREPSGGGDEQF
TRBJ1-2,TRBV20-1,TRBD1,STLPGTEDYGYT
TRBJ1-4,TRBV20-1,NA,SARDGGGNEKLF
TRBJ2-5,TRBV2,TRBD2,ASRSTSGVQETQY
TRBJ2-1,TRBV5-6,TRBD2,ASSLLAGGFNEQF
TRBJ2-5,TRBV6-1,NA,ASSVLGAWETQY
TRBJ1-2,TRBV4-2,TRBD1,ASSLLPGQDNYGYT
TRBJ2-1,TRBV5-1,TRBD2,ASSLQSGTSAYEQF
TRBJ2-1,TRBV13,TRBD2,ASNRAQLASHEQF
TRBJ2-1,TRBV2,TRBD1,ASRDGQGWGNNEQF
TRBJ2-5,TRBV6-6,TRBD2,ASSSRTSGRQETQY
TRBJ2-7,TRBV20-1,TRBD1,SARVKGQGPYEQY
TRBJ2-7,TRBV5-1,NA,ASSFPGASSYEQY
NA,TRBV10-3,NA,AISESSGIGGYPSGTQY
TRBJ1-1,TRBV6-5,NA,ASSMSEAF
TRBJ2-5,TRBV2,TRBD2,ATTSGTSQETQY
TRBJ1-2,TRBV20-1,TRBD1,SAPASGQGYYGYT
TRBJ2-7,TRBV10-3,TRBD2,AISLGLAGGEQY
TRBJ2-3,TRBV12-3/TRBV12-4,NA,ASSLTLASTDTQY
TRBJ1-6,TRBV18,NA,ASSPQGDNSPPH
TRBJ1-1,TRBV4-1,NA,ASSQARGFPNTEAF
TRBJ1-2,TRBV28,NA,ASSLFESYGYT
TRBJ2-5,TRBV10-2,TRBD1,ASSEPRQGETQY
TRBJ1-1,TRBV5-1,NA,ASSPDLYTEAF
TRBJ1-2,TRBV7-2,NA,ASGPEDLNYGYT
TRBJ2-3,TRBV20-1,NA,SARDGEKGTDTQY
TRBJ1-6,TRBV29-1,NA,SARQDYNSPLH
TRBJ2-7,TRBV27,NA,ASSVEGRGLYEQY
TRBJ2-5,TRBV4-2,TRBD2,ASSQRDYQTHPKY
TRBJ2-3,TRBV5-1,TRBD2,ASRNPSGAATDTQY
TRBJ1-5,TRBV5-1,TRBD1,ASSPGTGDNQPQH
TRBJ2-1,TRBV20-1,NA,SAPSGFELYYNEQF
TRBJ2-3,TRBV20-1,NA,SAREAYTHPTQY